The subject of this entry is one T cell receptor beta chain. Its antigen is as yet unknown. Vbeta (60) and Jbeta (13) primers were used in the PCR. Sequencing used immunoSEQ multiplex PCR; TCRdb keeps in-frame clones, though not all of them. The table shows 80,000 or so clones, with under 80% occurring only once. This sample was taken from a study of cytomegalovirus exposure and HLA in healthy donors. Study observations and caveats: Overall, around 150 TCR beta chains were annotated as cytomegalovirus-associated. Presence/absence analyses took donor sequencing depth as roughly uniform. Later findings reportedly placed an Asian-associated ancestry cluster below the roughly 730-donor mean for N-insertions. Some V segments (TRBV6-2 and TRBV6-3 among them) were excluded as indistinguishable.

The V gene's germline CDR1 is MNHEY and CDR2 SMNVEV (reference sequence). The CDR3 consists of 16 residues. The V end lost 3 bases, the J end lost 0 bases, and 9 bases lay between the germline ends. The sequenced sample was PBMCs. The chain joins TRBV27 to TRBJ1-6, with D tentatively TRBD1 (5 bases). The source is a man aged 60 to 75 in good health and CMV-seropositive. CDR3 sequence: CASSFVGGSYNSPLHF. For the CDR3, the DNA is TGTGCCAGCAGTTTCGTGGGGGGCTCCTATAATTCACCCCTCCACTTT.